The 18 T cell receptor beta chains presented below share a single source sample, sequenced in a study of T cells in Graves' hyperthyroidism and ophthalmopathy. Amplification targeted TCR beta CDR3 regions from RNA transcripts. The HTBI set primed first-round TCR CDR3 RT-PCR. TCRdb passed the multiplex PCR reads through MiXCR, listing each CDR3 protein once. The sample carries 600,000 to 850,000 distinct CDR3 sequences, over 15% recorded once. What was sequenced was blood. Every receptor here comes from a woman aged 50 to 60 with Graves' hyperthyroidism that later progressed to Graves' ophthalmopathy.

Note on this clonotype: A much larger clonotype is one base distant, so this may be a read error. Without the conserved terminal phenylalanine or tryptophan, this CDR3 likely stems from a read error. This chain links TRBV20-1 with TRBJ2-1, with D perhaps TRBD1 or TRBD2 (5 bases each). The CDR3 extends over 14 amino acids. Deletions cut 3 bases from V and 2 bases from J, with 11 bases between. In germline, CDR1 is DFQATT, CDR2 SNEGSKA (reference sequence). The CDR3 sequence: CSASGTVTYNEQFS. The CDR3 coding sequence is TGCAGTGCTAGCGGGACGGTAACCTACAATGAGCAGTTCTCC.

This sequence joins TRBV25-1 and TRBJ1-2, with a weak D call TRBD1 (6 bases). From germline, CDR1 is MGHDK and CDR2 SYGVNS. With 4 bases removed from V and 8 bases from J, the gap between germline ends came to 14 bases. The CDR3 sequence is 13 residues long. The CDR3 DNA is TGTGCCAGCAGTGGAGGCAGGGGAGGGGGCTACACCTTC. Amino acids: CASSGGRGGGYTF.

This clonotype was seen many times. V and J are TRBV18 and TRBJ2-2, with 7 positions matching TRBD1. J lost 1 base, V lost 3 bases, and 2 bases had no gene match. The CDR3 extends over 15 amino acids. Looked up from germline, CDR1 is KGHSH and CDR2 is LQKENI. The CDR3 nucleotides read TGTGCCAGCTCACCTGACAGGGAGAACACCGGGGAGCTGTTTTTT. This translates into CASSPDRENTGELFF.

This chain uses TRBV7-2 with TRBJ1-2, with D possibly matching TRBD1 (6 bases). V was cut by 5 bases and J by 6 bases, with 13 bases left in between. Germline CDR1 SGHTA, CDR2 FQGNSA. The CDR3 length is 13 residues. The CDR3 DNA reads as TGTGCCAGCAGCCCGGGACACTCGCATGGCTACACCTTC. Its protein product is CASSPGHSHGYTF.

This clonotype was seen only a few times. The chain couples TRBV12-5 to TRBJ1-1, with 7 bases identical to TRBD1. In germline, CDR1 is LGHNT, CDR2 FRNRAP. The V and J ends lost 0 bases and 5 bases, in that order; junction bases with no gene match: 9. CDR3 size: 16 residues. As DNA, the CDR3 is TGTGCTAGTGGTTTGGTATCAGGGGGGAGGGGAACTGAAGCTTTCTTT. This encodes CASGLVSGGRGTEAFF.

This clonotype has more than one count but fewer than ten. The chain couples TRBV20-1 to TRBJ1-6; D remains unclear. Trimming pared 3 bases from V and 0 bases from J, leaving 9 bases between. This CDR3 contains 15 residues. Germline V gene lookup returns CDR1 DFQATT and CDR2 SNEGSKA (reference sequence). CDR3 DNA sequence: TGCAGTGCTAGGACAATCTCCTCCTATAATTCACCCCTCCACTTT. The encoded protein is CSARTISSYNSPLHF.

This clonotype has only a few counts. The chain employs TRBV28 and TRBJ2-7; 7 bases are shared with TRBD1. The CDR3 has 16 residues. V lost 4 bases to trimming and J lost 0 bases; unmatched junction nucleotides: 9. From germline, CDR1 is MDHEN and CDR2 SYDVKM. DNA of the CDR3: TGTGCCAGCAGTTCACCTTGGACAGGCGCCTCCTACGAGCAGTACTTC. Amino acid sequence: CASSSPWTGASYEQYF.

This clonotype was counted many times. The CDR3 sequence: CASRRNQGEAGNTIYF. CDR3 nucleotide sequence: TGTGCCAGCAGACGGAATCAGGGGGAGGCTGGAAACACCATATATTTT. This chain connects TRBV12-3 or TRBV12-4 to TRBJ1-3; 7 bases agree with TRBD1. The length of the CDR3 is 16 residues. Trimming at V came to 6 bases and at J to 2 bases, leaving 10 bases not matched to a gene.

The table lists this clonotype with a few counts. The junction shows a germline mismatch at one end, possibly a read error. CDR3 nucleotide sequence: TGCGCCAGCAGCAAAGAAAGGTCAGGAGTCTCACCCCTCCACTTT. Its translation is CASSKERSGVSPLHF. The chain recombines TRBV4-1 with TRBJ1-6, with D uncertain. CDR1 MGHRA and CDR2 YSYEKL come from the germline V gene. The CDR3 is 15 residues long.

A few counts support this clonotype. The chain uses TRBV10-3 and TRBJ1-1, with D hard to call. V gave up 6 bases and J gave up 1 base, with 6 bases separating them. The CDR3 has 12 amino acids. Germline V gene lookup returns CDR1 ENHRY and CDR2 SYGVKD. The CDR3 is CAISATNTEAFF. CDR3 in DNA: TGTGCCATCAGCGCAACGAACACTGAAGCTTTCTTT.

The V call is TRBV7-2, the J call TRBJ2-1, with D possibly TRBD2 on 6 matching bases. Trimming removed 0 bases from V and 10 bases from J, with 16 bases in between. This CDR3 spans 15 amino acids. Germline loops: CDR1 SGHTA, CDR2 FQGNSA. As DNA, the CDR3 is TGTGCCAGCAGCTTAGCCATCGGGACTCCTAAAGAGCAGTTCTTC. Translating it yields CASSLAIGTPKEQFF.

In this sample, this clonotype turned up many times. The rearrangement uses TRBV3-1 and TRBJ2-5; 8 bases match TRBD1. Germline lookup yields CDR1 LGHDT and CDR2 YNNKEL (reference sequence). The CDR3 contains 16 residues. V was clipped by 6 bases and J by 3 bases; unmatched bases: 12. Here the CDR3 DNA reads TGTGCCAGCAGGCACATAGGACAGGGTTCGGAAGAGACCCAGTACTTC. Translation gives CASRHIGQGSEETQYF.

This chain connects TRBV12-3 or TRBV12-4 to TRBJ1-2; D uncertain. Deletions cut 6 bases from V and 6 bases from J, with 14 bases between. The CDR3 contains 13 residues. CDR3 bases: TGTGCCAGCAGCCCAGCTGAATTGGATGGCTACACCTTC. The encoded protein is CASSPAELDGYTF.

The chain uses TRBV20-1 and TRBJ1-3, with D perhaps TRBD1 (5 bases). V lost 3 bases and J 0 bases, leaving 12 bases between the germline ends. Germline V gene lookup returns CDR1 DFQATT and CDR2 SNEGSKA (reference sequence). The CDR3 is made up of 15 amino acids. The CDR3, as DNA: TGCAGTGCTAGTCCCGGGGCCGTCTCTGGAAACACCATATATTTT. Amino acids: CSASPGAVSGNTIYF.

The rearrangement joins TRBV19 to TRBJ1-1, with D possibly TRBD1 on 6 matching bases. Germline CDR1 reads LNHDA; CDR2 reads SQIVND (reference sequence). V lost 4 bases, J lost 3 bases, and 18 bases lay in between. The CDR3 extends over 16 amino acids. CDR3 in DNA: TGTGCCAGTAGTAAAGACAGGTCCAGGGTCTACACTGAAGCTTTCTTT. Translating gives CASSKDRSRVYTEAFF.

The chain links TRBV5-1 to TRBJ2-5; 7 bases are shared with TRBD1. The CDR3 length is 18 residues. V gave up 2 bases and J gave up 3 bases; unmatched junction bases: 16. CDR1 SGHRS and CDR2 YFSETQ come from the germline V gene. CDR3 sequence (DNA): TGCGCCAGCAGCTTTGAGGCAGGGGGAGTGGGGCACGAAGAGACCCAGTACTTC. Translated, it gives CASSFEAGGVGHEETQYF.

In this sample, this clonotype turned up many times. The V call is TRBV3-1, the J call TRBJ1-2; D unresolved. Looked up from germline, CDR1 is LGHDT and CDR2 is YNNKEL (reference sequence). The V end was cut by 2 bases, the J end by 0 bases, with 7 bases between. There are 14 residues in the CDR3. CDR3 loop: CASSQPTANYGYTF. The CDR3 DNA follows: TGTGCCAGCAGCCAACCAACCGCTAACTATGGCTACACCTTC.

This clonotype was recorded many times. This chain connects TRBV2 to TRBJ2-4, with D possibly matching TRBD1 (5 bases). Trimming took off 2 bases at V and 5 bases at J, with 16 bases between the two ends. The CDR3 has 16 amino acids. CDR1 and CDR2 (germline): SNHLY, FYNNEI. The CDR3 here is CASSEWGYGQQNIQYF. CDR3 bases: TGTGCCAGCAGTGAATGGGGCTACGGCCAGCAAAACATTCAGTACTTC.